A selection of T cell receptor beta chains follows, all from one sample in a study of cytomegalovirus exposure and HLA in healthy donors. Profiled with immunoSEQ multiplex PCR; TCRdb holds only in-frame clones, not every one. This table has some 140,000 clones, less than 85% appearing once. The specimen sequenced was PBMCs. All receptors come from a man aged 18 to 30 in good health and CMV-seropositive. Each CDR3 is given with its conserved first and last residue. The D gene is left open where the match is weak. Some rows have no size entry. The others give once, few or many, or a class for an expanded clone.

CDR3: CASTGESTDTQYF
DNA: TGTGCCAGTACAGGGGAGAGCACAGATACGCAGTATTTT
J: TRBJ2-3
V: TRBV2
D: TRBD1
size: -

CDR3: CASSETPGEQFF
DNA: TGTGCCAGCAGTGAAACGCCCGGTGAGCAGTTCTTC
J: TRBJ2-1
V: TRBV25-1
D: -
size: -

CDR3: CASRLRGEQYF
DNA: TGTGCCAGCAGGCTCAGGGGAGAGCAGTACTTC
J: TRBJ2-5
V: TRBV28
D: -
size: few

CDR3: CASSFESRGGNTIYF
DNA: TGTGCCAGCAGTTTTGAATCCAGGGGCGGAAACACCATATATTTT
J: TRBJ1-3
V: TRBV28
D: -
size: -

CDR3: CASSSLQPQHF
DNA: TGTGCCAGCAGTTCGTTACAGCCCCAGCATTTT
J: TRBJ1-5
V: TRBV28
D: -
size: -

CDR3: CASSDTRGTEAFF
DNA: TGTGCCAGCAGTGATACAAGGGGTACTGAAGCTTTCTTT
J: TRBJ1-1
V: TRBV6-1
D: -
size: few

CDR3: CASSLTPNTGELFF
DNA: TGTGCCAGCAGCCTGACACCGAACACCGGGGAGCTGTTTTTT
J: TRBJ2-2
V: TRBV5-6
D: -
size: few

CDR3: CASSMGQGATDTQYF
DNA: TGTGCCAGCAGTATGGGACAGGGGGCTACAGATACGCAGTATTTT
J: TRBJ2-3
V: TRBV6-1
D: TRBD1
size: once

CDR3: CANSYDRAGYTF
DNA: TGTGCCAACTCATACGACAGGGCCGGCTACACCTTC
J: TRBJ1-2
V: TRBV28
D: TRBD1
size: -

CDR3: CASRPITNEQFF
DNA: TGTGCCAGCAGACCTATTACCAATGAGCAGTTCTTC
J: TRBJ2-1
V: TRBV2
D: -
size: -

CDR3: CASKAGPHQPQHF
DNA: TGTGCCAGCAAAGCAGGGCCACATCAGCCCCAGCATTTT
J: TRBJ1-5
V: TRBV27
D: -
size: -

CDR3: CASSFGGRAYEQYF
DNA: TGCGCCAGCAGCTTCGGTGGGAGGGCCTACGAGCAGTACTTC
J: TRBJ2-7
V: TRBV5-1
D: TRBD2
size: -

CDR3: CASSETAFTYEQYF
DNA: TGTGCCAGCTCAGAGACAGCTTTTACCTACGAGCAGTACTTC
J: TRBJ2-7
V: TRBV28
D: -
size: -

CDR3: CASSETSGSADTQYF
DNA: TGTGCCAGCAGTGAGACTAGCGGGAGTGCAGATACGCAGTATTTT
J: TRBJ2-3
V: TRBV6-4
D: TRBD2
size: few

CDR3: CASSLDDLKAYNEQFF
DNA: TGTGCCAGCAGCTTAGATGACTTAAAGGCCTACAATGAGCAGTTCTTC
J: TRBJ2-1
V: TRBV11-2
D: -
size: -

CDR3: CASSGVAGGSYNEQFF
DNA: TGTGCCAGCAGCGGGGTAGCGGGAGGCTCCTACAATGAGCAGTTCTTC
J: TRBJ2-1
V: TRBV5-4
D: TRBD2
size: -

CDR3: CASSLNFGNTIYF
DNA: TGTGCCAGCAGCCTAAACTTCGGGAACACCATATATTTT
J: TRBJ1-3
V: TRBV7-8
D: -
size: -

CDR3: CASSVGLAGPDTQYF
DNA: TGTGCCAGCAGTGTGGGACTAGCGGGCCCAGATACGCAGTATTTT
J: TRBJ2-3
V: TRBV6-1
D: TRBD2
size: -

CDR3: CASSFGGDSDTQYF
DNA: TGTGCCAGCAGCTTCGGCGGAGATTCAGATACGCAGTATTTT
J: TRBJ2-3
V: TRBV7-3
D: -
size: few

CDR3: CAISKKTRSPYEQYF
DNA: TGTGCCATCAGTAAGAAAACAAGGAGCCCCTACGAGCAGTACTTC
J: TRBJ2-7
V: TRBV10-3
D: -
size: -

CDR3: CASSLGGWGEKLFF
DNA: TGTGCCAGCAGCTTAGGAGGGTGGGGAGAAAAACTGTTTTTT
J: TRBJ1-4
V: TRBV7-8
D: -
size: -

CDR3: CASSYSAGGADTQYF
DNA: TGTGCCAGCAGTTACTCAGCGGGGGGTGCAGATACGCAGTATTTT
J: TRBJ2-3
V: TRBV6-5
D: TRBD2
size: -

CDR3: CASSERTSDYNEQFF
DNA: TGTGCCAGCAGTGAACGTACTAGCGACTACAATGAGCAGTTCTTC
J: TRBJ2-1
V: TRBV2
D: TRBD2
size: -

CDR3: CASSTSPGHQSTEAFF
DNA: TGTGCCAGCAGCACTTCCCCCGGACACCAATCCACTGAAGCTTTCTTT
J: TRBJ1-1
V: TRBV6-4
D: -
size: -

CDR3: CASSPRGETQYF
DNA: TGTGCCAGCTCACCAAGAGGGGAGACCCAGTACTTC
J: TRBJ2-5
V: TRBV18
D: -
size: -

CDR3: CASSSGSLHRLADTQYF
DNA: TGTGCCAGCAGCTCAGGAAGCCTCCACCGGCTGGCAGATACGCAGTATTTT
J: TRBJ2-3
V: TRBV7-6
D: -
size: -

CDR3: CASSRTAYNEQFF
DNA: TGTGCCAGCAGCCGGACAGCCTACAATGAGCAGTTCTTC
J: TRBJ2-1
V: TRBV5-4
D: -
size: -

CDR3: CASSAGYGEKLFF
DNA: TGTGCCAGCAGTGCGGGTTATGGTGAAAAACTGTTTTTT
J: TRBJ1-4
V: TRBV6-5
D: -
size: -

CDR3: CARRLEETGIFHQPQHF
DNA: TGTGCCAGAAGATTGGAAGAAACCGGGATCTTCCATCAGCCCCAGCATTTT
J: TRBJ1-5
V: TRBV5-3
D: -
size: -

CDR3: CASSQERMGQVVLVAFF
DNA: TGCGCCAGCAGCCAAGAACGTATGGGACAGGTCGTTTTGGTCGCTTTCTTT
J: TRBJ1-1
V: TRBV4-1
D: TRBD1
size: -

CDR3: CASSLTRENTEAFF
DNA: TGTGCCAGCAGCTTAACGCGGGAGAACACTGAAGCTTTCTTT
J: TRBJ1-1
V: TRBV7-9
D: -
size: -

CDR3: CASSLGETGATPDGYTF
DNA: TGTGCCAGCAGCTTGGGGGAAACAGGGGCCACGCCCGATGGCTACACCTTC
J: TRBJ1-2
V: TRBV5-6
D: TRBD1
size: -

CDR3: CASSLTPSGRQETQYF
DNA: TGTGCCAGCAGCTTAACCCCTAGCGGTAGACAAGAGACCCAGTACTTC
J: TRBJ2-5
V: TRBV11-2
D: TRBD2
size: -

CDR3: CAWSPTGQGARTEAFF
DNA: TGTGCCTGGAGTCCTACTGGACAGGGGGCGCGCACTGAAGCTTTCTTT
J: TRBJ1-1
V: TRBV30
D: TRBD1
size: -

CDR3: CASSTPTLKNYEQSF
DNA: TGTGCCAGCAGTACCCCGACCCTGAAAAACTACGAGCAGTCCTTC
J: TRBJ2-7
V: TRBV6-6
D: -
size: -

CDR3: CATGGGRGLGNQPQHF
DNA: TGTGCCACCGGGGGGGGCAGGGGCTTAGGCAATCAGCCCCAGCATTTT
J: TRBJ1-5
V: TRBV19
D: -
size: once

CDR3: CASSFKVPGTGADTQYF
DNA: TGTGCCAGCTCATTTAAAGTCCCCGGGACAGGGGCAGATACGCAGTATTTT
J: TRBJ2-3
V: TRBV18
D: TRBD1
size: few

CDR3: CASSLKLGAWTEAFF
DNA: TGTGCCAGCAGCTTAAAGCTGGGGGCATGGACTGAAGCTTTCTTT
J: TRBJ1-1
V: TRBV7-8
D: -
size: -

CDR3: CASRTASYNSPLHF
DNA: TGTGCCAGCAGGACAGCCAGCTATAATTCACCCCTCCACTTT
J: TRBJ1-6
V: TRBV2
D: -
size: -

CDR3: CASSRDRNTGELFF
DNA: TGTGCCAGCTCTCGGGACAGGAACACCGGGGAGCTGTTTTTT
J: TRBJ2-2
V: TRBV18
D: TRBD1
size: -

CDR3: CASSLANGSRPYNEQFF
DNA: TGTGCCAGCAGCTTAGCTAACGGGAGTAGACCCTACAATGAGCAGTTCTTC
J: TRBJ2-1
V: TRBV7-2
D: -
size: -

CDR3: CASSFDGDFGTDTQYF
DNA: TGTGCCAGCAGCTTCGACGGGGACTTCGGCACAGATACGCAGTATTTT
J: TRBJ2-3
V: TRBV5-6
D: -
size: -

CDR3: CASSLGDRGYTF
DNA: TGTGCCAGCAGCTTAGGTGATCGGGGCTACACCTTC
J: TRBJ1-2
V: TRBV7-3
D: -
size: -

CDR3: CASSGTPGLAGVTDTQYF
DNA: TGCGCCAGCAGTGGAACCCCGGGACTAGCGGGGGTCACAGATACGCAGTATTTT
J: TRBJ2-3
V: TRBV10-1
D: TRBD2
size: -

CDR3: CASSLLAGTGELFF
DNA: TGTGCCAGCAGCTTACTAGCAGGCACCGGGGAGCTGTTTTTT
J: TRBJ2-2
V: TRBV11-3
D: -
size: -

CDR3: CASSVGSGSYEQYF
DNA: TGTGCCAGCAGCGTAGGGAGCGGGAGTTACGAGCAGTACTTC
J: TRBJ2-7
V: TRBV9
D: TRBD2
size: -